A selection of T cell receptor beta chains follows, all from one sample in a study of T cell repertoires in cytomegalovirus infection. The antigens for these receptors are not known. MiXCR, applied by TCRdb to the reads, yields one record per CDR3 protein. The table has 230,000 or so distinct CDR3 sequences, roughly 34% seen once. This sample comprised CD8+ T cells from cultured PBMCs, obtained from culture after CMV antigen stimulation. The receptors here all came from a human donor in good health (CMV status not recorded). Some clones in this sample may be carry-over from other donors' samples. CDR3s include the opening cysteine and the closing phenylalanine or tryptophan. A clone size is listed for some rows: how often the clone was seen (once, few, many), or a class if it is expanded.

j_gene: TRBJ2-2; len: 15; v_gene: TRBV7-3; abundance: few; CDR3aa: CASSRTSGGTGELFF
j_gene: TRBJ2-1; len: 16; v_gene: TRBV5-4; abundance: .; CDR3aa: CASSSPGQGYYNEQFF
j_gene: TRBJ1-3; len: 15; v_gene: TRBV19; abundance: .; CDR3aa: CASFPGQGRENTIYF
j_gene: TRBJ1-6; len: 16; v_gene: TRBV7-9; abundance: few; CDR3aa: CASSLEATRGNSPLHF
j_gene: TRBJ2-7; len: 15; v_gene: TRBV4-1; abundance: .; CDR3aa: CASSQAKAPTYEQYF
j_gene: TRBJ2-1; len: 15; v_gene: TRBV7-3; abundance: .; CDR3aa: CASSLAGGLYNEQFF
j_gene: TRBJ2-1; len: 12; v_gene: TRBV7-6; abundance: .; CDR3aa: CASSIRGNEQFF
j_gene: TRBJ2-7; len: 16; v_gene: TRBV11-2; abundance: .; CDR3aa: CASSFWDRGTLYEQYF
j_gene: TRBJ2-7; len: 14; v_gene: TRBV7-3; abundance: .; CDR3aa: CASSLGGGLYEQYF
j_gene: TRBJ2-7; len: 13; v_gene: TRBV28; abundance: .; CDR3aa: CASSSTVSYEQYF
j_gene: TRBJ1-2; len: 14; v_gene: TRBV6-8; abundance: .; CDR3aa: CARRPGDFSYGYTF
j_gene: TRBJ2-1; len: 17; v_gene: TRBV11-2; abundance: few; CDR3aa: CASSFNWEDRAYNEQFF
j_gene: TRBJ1-6; len: 15; v_gene: TRBV19; abundance: .; CDR3aa: CASSISGSAGSPLHF
j_gene: TRBJ1-2; len: 14; v_gene: TRBV6-1; abundance: .; CDR3aa: CASSPPGGWHGYTF
j_gene: TRBJ2-1; len: 15; v_gene: TRBV7-6; abundance: few; CDR3aa: CASSLAKSSYNEQFF
j_gene: TRBJ2-7; len: 15; v_gene: TRBV7-8; abundance: .; CDR3aa: CASSLTVSGSYEQYF
j_gene: TRBJ2-6; len: 14; v_gene: TRBV7-2; abundance: .; CDR3aa: CASSLDSGSRVLTF
j_gene: TRBJ1-5; len: 16; v_gene: TRBV7-8; abundance: few; CDR3aa: CASSLGGTLQPQPQHF
j_gene: TRBJ2-1; len: 16; v_gene: TRBV7-2; abundance: many; CDR3aa: CASSLEEGGPYNEQFF
j_gene: TRBJ2-1; len: 15; v_gene: TRBV4-1; abundance: .; CDR3aa: CASSQEWGAVNEQFF
j_gene: TRBJ2-1; len: 15; v_gene: TRBV6-8; abundance: .; CDR3aa: CTSKDRGSSYNEQFF
j_gene: TRBJ2-1; len: 17; v_gene: TRBV12-3/TRBV12-4; abundance: .; CDR3aa: CASSYPGSGRAYNEQFF
j_gene: TRBJ2-5; len: 11; v_gene: TRBV7-2; abundance: .; CDR3aa: CAEGDSETQYF
j_gene: TRBJ2-6; len: 18; v_gene: TRBV12-3/TRBV12-4; abundance: many; CDR3aa: CASSLTAGDGLGANVLTF
j_gene: TRBJ1-1; len: 13; v_gene: TRBV19; abundance: .; CDR3aa: CASSIAGKTEAFF
j_gene: TRBJ2-6; len: 17; v_gene: TRBV20-1; abundance: .; CDR3aa: CSARDFALHGGANVLTF
j_gene: TRBJ1-6; len: 17; v_gene: TRBV25-1; abundance: .; CDR3aa: CASSGFQDRLPLESLHF
j_gene: TRBJ2-7; len: 15; v_gene: TRBV7-2; abundance: .; CDR3aa: CASSSPGHGYDEQYF
j_gene: TRBJ2-3; len: 16; v_gene: TRBV7-8; abundance: many; CDR3aa: CASSPGLAENTDTQYF
j_gene: TRBJ2-2; len: 12; v_gene: TRBV2; abundance: few; CDR3aa: CARFGSSGELFF
j_gene: TRBJ2-7; len: 17; v_gene: TRBV4-2; abundance: few; CDR3aa: CASSQDGTGRSSYEQYF
j_gene: TRBJ2-1; len: 17; v_gene: TRBV7-6; abundance: few; CDR3aa: CASSLTCRLAGKNEPFF
j_gene: TRBJ2-1; len: 15; v_gene: TRBV12-3/TRBV12-4; abundance: few; CDR3aa: CASSFRGLEREEQFF
j_gene: TRBJ2-5; len: 16; v_gene: TRBV12-3/TRBV12-4; abundance: .; CDR3aa: CASSLARASGKVTQYF
j_gene: TRBJ1-5; len: 14; v_gene: TRBV6-1; abundance: many; CDR3aa: CASSEWPAVKPQHF
j_gene: TRBJ2-1; len: 15; v_gene: TRBV6-4; abundance: .; CDR3aa: CASSDSVSSYNEQFF
j_gene: TRBJ1-1; len: 14; v_gene: TRBV6-6; abundance: few; CDR3aa: CASSYVGVNTEAFF
j_gene: TRBJ2-3; len: 16; v_gene: TRBV12-3/TRBV12-4; abundance: .; CDR3aa: CASSPRVRGLTDTQYF
j_gene: TRBJ2-2; len: 15; v_gene: TRBV11-2; abundance: .; CDR3aa: CASSFGTGPTGELFF
j_gene: TRBJ2-2; len: 17; v_gene: TRBV7-3; abundance: few; CDR3aa: CASSFSGTSGRTGELFF
j_gene: TRBJ2-1; len: 16; v_gene: TRBV28; abundance: once; CDR3aa: CASSSPASSSYNEQFF
j_gene: TRBJ1-5; len: 19; v_gene: TRBV7-9; abundance: few; CDR3aa: CASSLDGIQGIIEGQPQHF
j_gene: TRBJ2-1; len: 16; v_gene: TRBV28; abundance: few; CDR3aa: CAIKPTGLAAYNEQFF
j_gene: TRBJ2-5; len: 15; v_gene: TRBV7-2; abundance: many; CDR3aa: CASSLNSGIQETQYF
j_gene: TRBJ1-5; len: 16; v_gene: TRBV28; abundance: medium-sized; CDR3aa: CASSSIGDKYNQPQHF
j_gene: TRBJ2-7; len: 14; v_gene: TRBV18; abundance: .; CDR3aa: CASSPDRALYEQYF
j_gene: TRBJ2-3; len: 16; v_gene: TRBV7-6; abundance: many; CDR3aa: CASSLVAAGNLDTQYF
j_gene: TRBJ2-1; len: 17; v_gene: TRBV6-2/TRBV6-3; abundance: few; CDR3aa: CASSYSREEARNNEQFF
j_gene: TRBJ2-1; len: 15; v_gene: TRBV6-6; abundance: .; CDR3aa: CASSYSIGQDNEQFF
j_gene: TRBJ2-2; len: 16; v_gene: TRBV11-2; abundance: .; CDR3aa: CASSPYDRADTGELFF
j_gene: TRBJ1-1; len: 16; v_gene: TRBV15; abundance: .; CDR3aa: CATSREGTGTGTEAFF
j_gene: TRBJ2-3; len: 12; v_gene: TRBV11-2; abundance: .; CDR3aa: CASSTEADTQYF
j_gene: TRBJ2-3; len: 18; v_gene: TRBV4-1; abundance: .; CDR3aa: CASSQKGGPGQLTDTQYF
j_gene: TRBJ2-3; len: 18; v_gene: TRBV7-9; abundance: .; CDR3aa: CASSSFPLPAEGTDTQYF
j_gene: TRBJ2-7; len: 17; v_gene: TRBV6-5; abundance: .; CDR3aa: CASSHTIQGEESYEQYF